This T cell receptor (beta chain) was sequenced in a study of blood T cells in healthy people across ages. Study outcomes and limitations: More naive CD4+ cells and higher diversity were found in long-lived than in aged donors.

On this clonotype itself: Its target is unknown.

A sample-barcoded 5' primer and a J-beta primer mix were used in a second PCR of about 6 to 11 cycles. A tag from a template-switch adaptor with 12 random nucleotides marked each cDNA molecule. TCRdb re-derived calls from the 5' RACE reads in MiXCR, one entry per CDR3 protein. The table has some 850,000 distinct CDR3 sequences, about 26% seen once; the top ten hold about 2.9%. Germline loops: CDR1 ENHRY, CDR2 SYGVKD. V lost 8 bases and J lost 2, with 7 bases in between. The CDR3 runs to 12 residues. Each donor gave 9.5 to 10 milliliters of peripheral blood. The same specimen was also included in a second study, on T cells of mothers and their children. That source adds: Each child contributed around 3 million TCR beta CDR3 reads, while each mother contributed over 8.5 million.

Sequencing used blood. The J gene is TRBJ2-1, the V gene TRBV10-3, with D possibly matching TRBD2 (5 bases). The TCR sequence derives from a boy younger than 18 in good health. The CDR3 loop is CAIGETYNEQFF. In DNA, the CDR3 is TGTGCCATCGGGGAGACCTACAATGAGCAGTTCTTC.